These 9 T cell receptor beta chains were all obtained from the same sample, sequenced in a study of blood T cell repertoires in COVID-19. Assay used: immunoSEQ multiplex PCR; TCRdb lists only in-frame clones, some missing. The data show 270,000 or so clones, about 91% seen once. Specimen: PBMCs or T cells enriched from blood (not recorded which). These receptors originate from a woman between 35 and 50 years old with acute COVID-19.

The chain employs TRBV30 and TRBJ2-2; maybe TRBD2 (5 bases). The germline V gene encodes CDR1 GTSNPN and CDR2 SVGIG (reference sequence). This CDR3 has 14 residues. V lost 3 bases to trimming and J lost 0 bases, with 8 bases between them. The CDR3 DNA follows: TGTGCCTGGAGCGGGGTCTCGAACACCGGGGAGCTGTTTTTT. Its translation: CAWSGVSNTGELFF.

This chain links TRBV5-1 with TRBJ1-1; D not certain. CDR1 and CDR2 from the germline V gene are SGHRS and YFSETQ. This CDR3 comprises 14 residues. V was trimmed by 2 bases and J by 4 bases, leaving 12 bases between them. The CDR3: CASSLRDRATEAFF. CDR3 coding DNA: TGCGCCAGCAGCTTACGGGATCGGGCCACTGAAGCTTTCTTT.

This clone was recorded only once. This chain connects TRBV5-4 to TRBJ1-3; the D is unclear. This CDR3 is built from 18 residues. V was clipped by 4 bases and J by 0 bases, with 20 bases between them. CDR1 is SGHNT and CDR2 is YYREEE in the germline V gene (reference sequence). DNA of the CDR3: TGTGCCAGCAGCCCAAGTCCACCGGGTCTTGACTCTGGAAACACCATATATTTT. It yields the protein CASSPSPPGLDSGNTIYF.

The rearrangement links TRBV19 to TRBJ2-5; 7 nucleotides agree with TRBD2. From germline, CDR1 is LNHDA and CDR2 SQIVND (reference sequence). Trimming cost V 4 bases and J 4 bases; bases outside gene matches: 6. This CDR3 is built from 14 residues. This chain's CDR3 is CASSKGASGETQYF. The CDR3 bases are TGTGCCAGTAGTAAGGGCGCTAGCGGAGAGACCCAGTACTTC. Filled out from reference TRBV19 and TRBJ2-5, the complete variable domain reads DGGITQSPKYLFRKEGQNVTLSCEQNLNHDAMYWYRQDPGQGLRLIYYSQIVNDFQKGDIAEGYSVSREKKESFPLTVTSAQKNPTAFYLCASSKGASGETQYFGPGTRLLVL.

This clone was detected once. This chain joins TRBV28 and TRBJ1-2; D remains ambiguous. Between the trimmed V and J ends, which lost 4 bases and 3 bases, there was a span of 12 bases. The CDR3 runs 14 residues. Germline CDR1 MDHEN, CDR2 SYDVKM. In DNA form, the CDR3 reads TGTGCCAGCAGTTCAGGTCATTCGGACTATGGCTACACCTTC. This codes for CASSSGHSDYGYTF.

The gene calls are TRBV19 and TRBJ1-2; D is uncertain. The germline V gene encodes CDR1 LNHDA and CDR2 SQIVND (reference sequence). The CDR3 consists of 13 residues. V was pared by 5 bases and J by 1 base, with 8 bases between. CDR3 protein: CASSFTDNYGYTF. In DNA, the CDR3 is TGTGCCAGTAGTTTCACAGATAACTATGGCTACACCTTC. The complete variable domain, with remaining parts taken from reference TRBV19 and TRBJ1-2, reads DGGITQSPKYLFRKEGQNVTLSCEQNLNHDAMYWYRQDPGQGLRLIYYSQIVNDFQKGDIAEGYSVSREKKESFPLTVTSAQKNPTAFYLCASSFTDNYGYTFGSGTRLTVV.

V usage is TRBV5-4 and J usage is TRBJ1-3; 8 bases map to TRBD1. The ends lost 4 bases at V and 4 bases at J; junction bases unmatched: 10. Germline loops: CDR1 SGHNT, CDR2 YYREEE (reference sequence). The CDR3 runs 16 residues. CDR3 amino acids: CASSAAGTGSGNTIYF. CDR3 nucleotides: TGTGCCAGCAGCGCCGCCGGGACAGGATCCGGAAACACCATATATTTT. Supplemented by reference TRBV5-4 and TRBJ1-3, the full variable domain reads ETGVTQSPTHLIKTRGQQVTLRCSSQSGHNTVSWYQQALGQGPQFIFQYYREEENGRGNFPPRFSGLQFPNYSSELNVNALELDDSALYLCASSAAGTGSGNTIYFGEGSWLTVV.

This clone has a handful of counts. The rearrangement links TRBV24-1 to TRBJ2-5, with 9 bases matching TRBD1. The CDR3 spans 15 residues. Germline CDR1 KGHDR, CDR2 SFDVKD. J lost 2 bases, V lost 7 bases, and 7 bases had no gene match. The CDR3 region is CATSVPGTGQETQYF. For the CDR3, the DNA is TGTGCCACCAGCGTCCCCGGGACAGGGCAAGAGACCCAGTACTTC.

The gene calls are TRBV5-1 and TRBJ1-1; 8 bases are shared with TRBD1. J lost 5 bases, V lost 0 bases, and 9 bases had no gene match. Germline V lookup: CDR1 SGHRS, CDR2 YFSETQ. The CDR3 has 16 residues. The CDR3: CASSLVTRGRGTEAFF. Written as DNA, the CDR3 is TGCGCCAGCAGCTTGGTTACCAGGGGGCGGGGGACTGAAGCTTTCTTT.